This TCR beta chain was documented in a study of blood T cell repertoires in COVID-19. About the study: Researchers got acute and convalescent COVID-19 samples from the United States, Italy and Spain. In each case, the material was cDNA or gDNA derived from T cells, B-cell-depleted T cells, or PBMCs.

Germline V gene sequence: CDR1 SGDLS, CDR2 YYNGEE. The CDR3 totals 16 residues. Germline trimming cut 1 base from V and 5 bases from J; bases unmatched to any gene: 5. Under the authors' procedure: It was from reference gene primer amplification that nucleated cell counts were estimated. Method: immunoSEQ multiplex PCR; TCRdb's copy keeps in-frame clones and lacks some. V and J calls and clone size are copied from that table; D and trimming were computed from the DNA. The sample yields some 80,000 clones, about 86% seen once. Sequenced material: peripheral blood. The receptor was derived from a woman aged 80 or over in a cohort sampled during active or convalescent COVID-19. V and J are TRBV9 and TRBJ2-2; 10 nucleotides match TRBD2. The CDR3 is CASSVQREGRTGELFF. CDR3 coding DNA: TGTGCCAGCAGCGTACAGCGGGAGGGCCGGACCGGGGAGCTGTTTTTT.